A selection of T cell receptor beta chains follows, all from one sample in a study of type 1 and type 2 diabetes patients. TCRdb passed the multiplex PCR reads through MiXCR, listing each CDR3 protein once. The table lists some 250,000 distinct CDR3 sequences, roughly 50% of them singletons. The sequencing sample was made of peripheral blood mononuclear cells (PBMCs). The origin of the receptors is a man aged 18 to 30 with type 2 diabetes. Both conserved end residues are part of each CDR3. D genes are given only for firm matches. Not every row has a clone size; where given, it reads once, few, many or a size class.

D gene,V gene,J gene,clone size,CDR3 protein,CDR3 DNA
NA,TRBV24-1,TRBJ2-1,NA,CATSSRSYNEQFF,TGTGCCACCAGTTCCCGGAGCTACAATGAGCAGTTCTTC
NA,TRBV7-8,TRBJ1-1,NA,CAWSVRVLETEAFF,TGTGCCTGGAGTGTACGGGTTTTAGAGACTGAAGCTTTCTTT
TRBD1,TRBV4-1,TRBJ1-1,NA,CASRLGDREAFF,TGTGCCAGCAGACTAGGGGACAGGGAAGCTTTCTTT
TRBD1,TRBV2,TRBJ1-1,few,CASSRGGGDTEAFF,TGTGCCAGCAGCAGGGGGGGAGGGGACACTGAAGCTTTCTTT
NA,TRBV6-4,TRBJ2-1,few,CAISGETGTSIDEQFF,TGTGCCATCAGTGGAGAGACGGGCACTAGCATTGATGAGCAGTTCTTC
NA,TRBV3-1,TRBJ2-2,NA,CASSQGWRNTGELFF,TGTGCCAGCAGCCAAGGCTGGCGGAACACCGGGGAGCTGTTTTTT
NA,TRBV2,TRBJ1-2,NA,CAHGGADYGYTF,TGTGCCCATGGAGGGGCGGACTATGGCTACACCTTC
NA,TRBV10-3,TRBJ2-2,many,CAISEPDDTGELFF,TGTGCCATCAGTGAGCCGGATGACACCGGGGAGCTGTTTTTT
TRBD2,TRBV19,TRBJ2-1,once,CASSTHQGGSHNEQFF,TGTGCCAGTAGTACCCATCAGGGCGGGAGCCACAATGAGCAGTTCTTC
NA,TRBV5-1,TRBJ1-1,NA,CASGGESGLEGTEAFF,TGCGCCAGCGGAGGAGAATCAGGGCTAGAGGGCACTGAAGCTTTCTTT
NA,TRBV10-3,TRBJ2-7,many,CAISDQTGYEQYF,TGTGCCATCAGTGATCAGACTGGTTACGAGCAGTACTTC
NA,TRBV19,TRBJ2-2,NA,CASSIVGNTGELFF,TGTGCCAGTAGTATAGTGGGGAACACCGGGGAGCTGTTTTTT
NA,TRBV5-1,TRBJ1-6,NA,CASSSDGMGNSPLHF,TGCGCCAGCAGCTCGGACGGAATGGGTAATTCACCCCTCCACTTT
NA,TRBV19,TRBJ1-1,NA,CASSIGGGYTEAFF,TGTGCCAGTAGTATTGGCGGGGGATACACTGAAGCTTTCTTT
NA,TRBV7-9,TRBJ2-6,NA,CATPPAESGANVLTF,TGTGCTACTCCCCCGGCGGAATCTGGGGCCAACGTCCTGACTTTC
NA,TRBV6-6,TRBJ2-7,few,CASSRRASYEQYF,TGTGCCAGCAGTCGACGGGCATCCTACGAGCAGTACTTC
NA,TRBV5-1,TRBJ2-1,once,CAGSPVEASSYNEQFF,TGCGCCGGCAGCCCTGTGGAGGCTTCCTCCTACAATGAGCAGTTCTTC
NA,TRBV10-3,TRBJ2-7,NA,CAISEGGEFYEQYF,TGTGCCATCAGTGAGGGTGGGGAATTCTACGAGCAGTACTTC
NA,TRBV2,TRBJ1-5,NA,CASSWQGNQPQHF,TGTGCCAGCAGTTGGCAGGGCAATCAGCCCCAGCATTTT
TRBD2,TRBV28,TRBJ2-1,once,CASSLYSGRADFYNEQFF,TGTGCCAGCAGTTTATATAGCGGGAGGGCCGATTTCTACAATGAGCAGTTCTTC
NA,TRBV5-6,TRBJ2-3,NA,CASSPTWGPGTDTQYF,TGTGCCAGTTCCCCCACGTGGGGGCCAGGCACAGATACGCAGTATTTT
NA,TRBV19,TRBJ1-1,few,CACPQEDKMGFTEAFF,TGTGCCTGCCCGCAGGAGGATAAGATGGGATTCACGGAAGCTTTCTTT
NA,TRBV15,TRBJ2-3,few,CATSRAGPTDTQYF,TGTGCCACCAGCAGAGCCGGGCCCACAGATACGCAGTATTTT
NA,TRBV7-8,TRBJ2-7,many,CASSPRSEQYF,TGTGCCAGCAGCCCGAGGAGCGAGCAGTACTTC
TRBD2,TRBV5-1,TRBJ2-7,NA,CASSLEVGGYEQYF,TGCGCCAGCAGCTTGGAGGTGGGGGGGTACGAGCAGTACTTC
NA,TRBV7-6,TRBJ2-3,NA,CASSLVPNTDTQYF,TGTGCCAGCAGCTTGGTCCCTAACACAGATACGCAGTATTTT
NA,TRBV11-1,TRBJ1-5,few,CASSSRQGWPQHF,TGTGCCAGCAGCTCGCGCCAGGGGTGGCCCCAGCATTTT
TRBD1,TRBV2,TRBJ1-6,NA,CAISGEDRDGSPLHF,TGTGCCATCAGTGGAGAGGACAGGGATGGTTCACCCCTCCACTTT
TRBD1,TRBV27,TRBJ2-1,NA,CASSSNRGNEQFF,TGTGCCAGCAGTTCAAACAGGGGTAATGAGCAGTTCTTC
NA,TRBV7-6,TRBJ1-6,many,CASSPQGTYNSPLHF,TGTGCCAGCAGCCCACAGGGTACCTATAATTCACCCCTCCACTTT
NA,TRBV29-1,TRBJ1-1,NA,CSALPSGLNTEAFF,TGCAGCGCCCTCCCCAGTGGACTGAACACTGAAGCTTTCTTT
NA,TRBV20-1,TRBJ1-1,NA,CSASNTGSPSNTEAFF,TGCAGTGCTAGTAACACGGGTTCTCCATCGAACACTGAAGCTTTCTTT
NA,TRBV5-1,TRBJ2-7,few,CASSLTTGNYEQYF,TGCGCCAGCAGCTTAACCACAGGGAACTACGAGCAGTACTTC
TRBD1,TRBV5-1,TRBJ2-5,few,CASRQGVGKETQYF,TGCGCCAGCAGACAGGGGGTTGGAAAAGAGACCCAGTACTTC
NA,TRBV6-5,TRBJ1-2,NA,CASSSSGSTWVNYGYTF,TGTGCCAGCAGTTCATCGGGCTCAACGTGGGTGAACTATGGCTACACCTTC
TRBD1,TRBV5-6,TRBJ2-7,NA,CASSLPDRGYSEQYF,TGTGCCAGCAGCTTGCCGGACAGGGGATATAGCGAGCAGTACTTC
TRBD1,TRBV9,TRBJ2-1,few,CASSTTLRTGGNEQFF,TGTGCCAGCAGCACTACCCTAAGGACAGGCGGCAATGAGCAGTTCTTC
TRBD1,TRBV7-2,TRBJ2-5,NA,CASSLDPQLGQGETQCF,TGTGCCAGCAGCTTAGACCCTCAACTAGGACAGGGTGAGACCCAGTGCTTC
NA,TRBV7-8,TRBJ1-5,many,CASSLQGNQPQHF,TGTGCCAGCAGCTTACAGGGGAATCAGCCCCAGCATTTT
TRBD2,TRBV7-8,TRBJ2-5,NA,CASSLMTSGSGETQYF,TGTGCCAGCAGCTTAATGACTAGCGGGAGTGGAGAGACCCAGTACTTC
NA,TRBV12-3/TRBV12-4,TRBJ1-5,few,CASSRKYGGNQPQHF,TGTGCCAGCAGCCGCAAATACGGGGGCAATCAGCCCCAGCATTTT
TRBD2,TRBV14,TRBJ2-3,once,CASSRRPNPVAGGWGTDTQYF,TGTGCCAGCAGCAGAAGACCCAATCCTGTGGCGGGAGGGTGGGGTACAGATACGCAGTATTTT